Each of the 2 T cell receptor beta chains below was sequenced from the same sample in a study of T cells in Graves' hyperthyroidism and ophthalmopathy. From RNA transcripts, TCR beta CDR3 regions were amplified. Researchers ran a first-round RT-PCR on the TCR CDR3 using the HTBI primer set. TCRdb independently ran MiXCR on the multiplex PCR reads; one entry per CDR3 protein. This sample yields approximately 620,000 distinct CDR3 sequences, of which more than 11% are seen a single time; 4.5% to 6% belongs to the top ten. Sequencing used blood. The receptors were gathered from a woman between 25 and 40 years old with Graves' hyperthyroidism that later progressed to Graves' ophthalmopathy.

This clonotype came up a few times. The chain recombines TRBV7-9 with TRBJ1-1; TRBD1 agrees at 8 bases. From germline, CDR1 is SEHNR and CDR2 FQNEAQ (reference sequence). With 5 bases clipped from V and 11 bases from J, the junction kept 10 bases outside the gene matches. The CDR3 has 13 amino acids. The CDR3 here is CASSGETGERAFF. DNA for the CDR3: TGTGCCAGCAGCGGAGAGACAGGGGAGAGGGCTTTCTTT.

This clonotype was counted between two and nine times. V usage is TRBV30 and J usage is TRBJ1-1, with 8 bases aligning to TRBD1. CDR3 size: 12 residues. Germline CDR1 and CDR2: GTSNPN and SVGIG (reference sequence). The ends lost 5 bases at V and 4 bases at J; junction bases unmatched: 3. The CDR3 sequence is CAWGQGPTEAFF. As DNA, the CDR3 is TGTGCCTGGGGACAGGGCCCCACTGAAGCTTTCTTT. Combining the CDR3 with reference TRBV30 and TRBJ1-1 gives the whole variable domain SQTIHQWPATLVQPVGSPLSLECTVEGTSNPNLYWYRQAAGRGLQLLFYSVGIGQISSEVPQNLSASRPQDRQFILSSKKLLLSDSGFYLCAWGQGPTEAFFGQGTRLTVV.